One sample yielded the 10 T cell receptor beta chains listed below, sequenced in a study of T cell clones after liver transplantation (dated by TCRdb to 2018 to 2020). Receptor amplification or capture employed the immunoSEQ multiplex PCR assay. TCRdb stores this immuneACCESS table with in-frame sequences only. Part of the clones is absent; in the studies checked, under half of the shortfall reflects unresolved V genes, and no reason is known for the rest. The sample table holds 75,000 to 95,000 clones, of which around 80% were seen once. The ten largest clonotypes hold 2.1% of the sample. The sequencing here drew on CD4+ T cells from blood, taken 48 months after liver transplant. These TCRs come from a human patient who received a liver transplant. Some T cells may derive from the graft donor when a transplant has been performed.

The chain joins TRBV18 to TRBJ2-3, with 8 bases lining up with TRBD1. The CDR3 extends over 14 amino acids. Trimming removed 3 bases from V and 2 bases from J; junction bases left unmatched: 1. Germline CDR1 is KGHSH and CDR2 is LQKENI. The CDR3 reads CASSPGQATDTQYF. In DNA, the CDR3 is TGTGCCAGCTCACCGGGACAGGCCACAGATACGCAGTATTTT.

The chain combines TRBV4-2 with TRBJ2-3, with D maybe TRBD2 (6 bases). Trimming removed 0 bases from V and 4 bases from J, with 29 bases in between. CDR3 length equals 21 residues. Germline V lookup: CDR1 LGHNA, CDR2 YNFKEQ. CDR3 nucleotides: TGTGCCAGCAGCCAAGAGGTATACGTTTCGGGAGTTCTATACAGGTCAGATACGCAGTATTTT. Its translation is CASSQEVYVSGVLYRSDTQYF.

This rearrangement joins TRBV7-9 to TRBJ1-2, with D hard to call. Looked up from germline, CDR1 is SEHNR and CDR2 is FQNEAQ (reference sequence). The V gene lost 0 bases and the J gene lost 8 bases, with 16 bases spanning the gap. This CDR3 is built from 15 residues. CDR3 residues: CASSLADPNYGGYTF. The CDR3 DNA is TGTGCCAGCAGCTTAGCTGATCCTAACTATGGCGGCTACACCTTC.

The chain links TRBV18 to TRBJ1-4, with TRBD1 matching 8 bases. V was clipped by 5 bases and J by 7 bases; unmatched bases: 6. Germline V gives CDR1 KGHSH, CDR2 LQKENI. The CDR3 is 14 residues long. CDR3 loop: CASSSNTGGEKLFF. The DNA for the CDR3 is TGTGCCAGCTCATCAAATACAGGGGGTGAAAAACTGTTTTTT. The entire variable domain, with the rest obtained from reference TRBV18 and TRBJ1-4, is as follows: NAGVMQNPRHLVRRRGQEARLRCSPMKGHSHVYWYRQLPEEGLKFMVYLQKENIIDESGMPKERFSAEFPKEGPSILRIQQVVRGDSAAYFCASSSNTGGEKLFFGSGTQLSVL.

There are a few counts of this clone. V usage is TRBV25-1 and J usage is TRBJ1-1, with D possibly TRBD1 on 6 matching bases. The V end lost 4 bases, the J end lost 6 bases, and 12 bases lay between the germline ends. The CDR3 sequence is 13 residues long. Looked up from germline, CDR1 is MGHDK and CDR2 is SYGVNS. The CDR3 DNA sequence: TGTGCCAGCAGTGCCAGGGGAAGGCCTGAAGCTTTCTTT. Translated: CASSARGRPEAFF.

The chain uses TRBV6-6 and TRBJ2-3; 10 nucleotides match TRBD1. CDR3 length: 16 residues. Losses at the gene ends were 4 bases for V and 3 bases for J; bases not matched to a gene: 7. Germline CDR1 and CDR2: MNHNY and SVGAGI (reference sequence). The CDR3 loop is CASSSPPGQGTDTQYF. The DNA for the CDR3 is TGTGCCAGCAGTTCCCCCCCGGGACAGGGGACAGATACGCAGTATTTT.

CDR3 sequence reads: CASSLAGDETQYF. Here the CDR3 DNA reads TGTGCCAGCAGCTTAGCGGGAGATGAGACCCAGTACTTC. This chain connects TRBV28 to TRBJ2-5; 9 bases fit TRBD2. V gave up 6 bases and J gave up 5 bases; unmatched junction bases: 4. Germline V gene lookup returns CDR1 MDHEN and CDR2 SYDVKM. The CDR3 contains 13 residues. Looking up the rest from reference TRBV28 and TRBJ2-5 gives the full variable domain: DVKVTQSSRYLVKRTGEKVFLECVQDMDHENMFWYRQDPGLGLRLIYFSYDVKMKEKGDIPEGYSVSREKKERFSLILESASTNQTSMYLCASSLAGDETQYFGPGTRLLVL.

This CDR3 reads CASSLQLMASTDTQYF. The CDR3 DNA reads TGCGCCAGCAGCTTGCAACTTATGGCTAGCACAGATACGCAGTATTTT. The rearrangement uses TRBV5-1 and TRBJ2-3; D gene uncertain. The CDR3 is 16 residues long. The germline V gene encodes CDR1 SGHRS and CDR2 YFSETQ. Trimming pared 1 base from V and 0 bases from J, leaving 12 bases between. Full variable domain (outside the CDR3, taken from reference TRBV5-1 and TRBJ2-3): KAGVTQTPRYLIKTRGQQVTLSCSPISGHRSVSWYQQTPGQGLQFLFEYFSETQRNKGNFPGRFSGRQFSNSRSEMNVSTLELGDSALYLCASSLQLMASTDTQYFGPGTRLTVL.

The rearrangement uses TRBV7-2 and TRBJ2-5; TRBD1 agrees at 7 bases. V lost 0 bases to trimming and J lost 5 bases; unmatched junction nucleotides: 9. Germline assignment: CDR1 SGHTA and CDR2 FQGNSA. The CDR3 covers 16 residues. CDR3 in amino acids: CASSLAVQGVTETQYF. The CDR3 DNA follows: TGTGCCAGCAGCTTAGCCGTGCAGGGGGTTACCGAGACCCAGTACTTC.

V and J are TRBV4-2 and TRBJ1-1; D may be TRBD1 (5 bases). The CDR3 is 19 amino acids. Trimming left V 3 bases short and J 4 bases short, with 27 bases between. CDR1 is LGHNA and CDR2 is YNFKEQ in the germline V gene. The CDR3 spells CASSQGKGTLRRIPTEAFF. The CDR3 coding sequence is TGTGCCAGCAGCCAGGGAAAAGGGACCCTTCGGCGCATTCCCACTGAAGCTTTCTTT.